The next 14 T cell receptor beta chains were all read from a single sample in a study of blood T cell repertoires in COVID-19. Clones were sequenced by immunoSEQ multiplex PCR, and TCRdb holds only the in-frame ones, with some missing. The data contain around 46,000 clones, 85% to 90% of them singletons. Sequenced sample: peripheral blood. These receptor sequences come from a human donor in a cohort sampled during active COVID-19.

The rearrangement joins TRBV7-2 to TRBJ1-3; D ambiguous. V was shortened by 3 bases and J by 0 bases, with 6 bases between the two germline ends. The V gene's germline CDR1 is SGHTA and CDR2 FQGNSA. There are 14 residues in the CDR3. The CDR3 DNA sequence: TGTGCCAGCAGCTTTAGTTACTCTGGAAACACCATATATTTT. It specifies CASSFSYSGNTIYF.

The V gene is TRBV4-2, the J gene TRBJ2-1, with 9 positions matching TRBD2. Germline V CDR1 and CDR2: LGHNA, YNFKEQ. The CDR3 has 16 amino acids. J lost 4 bases, V lost 4 bases, and 8 bases had no gene match. The CDR3 here is CASSPASSGEYNEQFF. The CDR3 nucleotides are TGTGCCAGCAGCCCGGCGTCTAGCGGGGAGTACAATGAGCAGTTCTTC.

The chain employs TRBV3-1 (or the pseudogene TRBV3-2) and TRBJ1-3, with unresolved D. This CDR3 has 16 amino acids. The germline CDR1 and CDR2 sequences are LGHDT and YNNKEL (reference sequence). The V gene lost 5 bases and the J gene lost 0 bases, with 14 bases spanning the gap. The CDR3 coding sequence is TGTGCCAGCAGCACTAGGACCGTTAGCTCTGGAAACACCATATATTTT. The encoded protein is CASSTRTVSSGNTIYF.

The genes are TRBV5-1 and TRBJ2-7, with TRBD1 identical over 10 bases. The CDR3 contains 15 residues. The V gene end was trimmed by 7 bases and the J gene end by 2 bases; junction bases not matched to a gene: 9. The germline gives CDR1 SGHRS, CDR2 YFSETQ. The CDR3 loop is CASWATDRGPYEQYF. CDR3 nucleotides: TGCGCCAGCTGGGCCACTGACAGGGGGCCCTACGAGCAGTACTTC.

Relative to its sample, this clone is large (0.1 to 1%). The same CDR3 can be traced to other DNA sequences in this sample. V is TRBV4-2 and J is TRBJ2-7; D might be TRBD2 (6 bases). Per the germline V gene, CDR1 is LGHNA and CDR2 is YNFKEQ. Trimming shortened V by 0 bases and J by 0 bases, and 15 bases separated the two germline ends. CDR3 length: 17 amino acids. CDR3 in DNA: TGTGCCAGCAGCCAAGAAGCGCCGGGACTCAGCTCCTACGAGCAGTACTTC. This translates into CASSQEAPGLSSYEQYF.

The CDR3 bases are TGTGCCACCAGGACAGGGTTACCTGAAGCTTTCTTT. Its protein product is CATRTGLPEAFF. V is TRBV12-3 or TRBV12-4 and J is TRBJ1-1, with 8 bases fitting TRBD1. V dropped 10 bases and J dropped 6; count of bases not matched to a gene: 7. The CDR3 is 12 amino acids.

The rearrangement joins TRBV5-1 to TRBJ2-7; TRBD2 might be the D (6 bases). CDR3 length: 15 amino acids. From germline, CDR1 is SGHRS and CDR2 YFSETQ. Trimming pared 0 bases from V and 2 bases from J, leaving 12 bases between. The CDR3 sequence: CASSLVPGETYEQYF. Written as DNA, the CDR3 is TGCGCCAGCAGCTTGGTCCCGGGGGAGACCTACGAGCAGTACTTC.

The genes are TRBV5-8 and TRBJ2-3; no clear D. The CDR3 totals 16 residues. V gave up 1 base and J gave up 2 bases, with 14 bases separating them. The germline V gene has CDR1 SGHTS and CDR2 YDEGEE. The CDR3 loop reads CASSLSIQTSTDTQYF. The CDR3 bases are TGTGCCAGCAGCTTGAGTATCCAGACATCCACAGATACGCAGTATTTT. Looking up the rest from reference TRBV5-8 and TRBJ2-3 gives the full variable domain: EAGVTQSPTHLIKTRGQQATLRCSPISGHTSVYWYQQALGLGLQFLLWYDEGEERNRGNFPPRFSGRQFPNYSSELNVNALELEDSALYLCASSLSIQTSTDTQYFGPGTRLTVL.

The chain is built from TRBV27 and TRBJ2-7; TRBD1 might be the D (6 bases). The V and J ends lost 1 base and 4 bases respectively, with 14 bases between them. This CDR3 contains 15 residues. Germline CDR1 is MNHEY and CDR2 is SMNVEV (reference sequence). The CDR3 DNA follows: TGTGCCAGCAGTTTATGGGCAGGGGTGGGATACGAGCAGTACTTC. This translates into CASSLWAGVGYEQYF.

The CDR3 bases are TGTGCCATCAGTGGACAGGGGACGGGGGCCAACGTCCTGACTTTC. Translated, it gives CAISGQGTGANVLTF. V and J are TRBV10-3 and TRBJ2-6, with TRBD1 matching over 8 bases. Germline V gene data show CDR1 as ENHRY and CDR2 as SYGVKD. The CDR3 covers 15 residues. V trimming: 4 bases; J trimming: 4 bases; junction bases outside the gene matches: 3.

V and J are TRBV5-1 and TRBJ2-7; 12 bases are shared with TRBD1. This CDR3 has 15 amino acids. Per germline, CDR1 SGHRS and CDR2 YFSETQ. The J segment lost 5 bases and the V segment lost 4 bases, leaving 7 bases of the junction unmatched. CDR3 amino acids: CASSVPGTGGNEQYF. CDR3 nucleotide sequence: TGCGCCAGCAGCGTGCCCGGGACAGGGGGCAACGAGCAGTACTTC.

The rearrangement uses TRBV19 and TRBJ2-7; 7 positions match TRBD1. The CDR3 has 14 amino acids. Per germline, CDR1 LNHDA and CDR2 SQIVND (reference sequence). J lost 6 bases, V lost 2 bases, and 7 bases had no gene match. CDR3 in DNA: TGTGCCAGTAGTATATTGACAGGGATTGCCGAGCAGTACTTC. Protein: CASSILTGIAEQYF.

This chain's CDR3 is CASSLEGPYSYEQYF. CDR3 sequence (DNA): TGTGCCAGCAGCTTAGAGGGGCCATACTCCTACGAGCAGTACTTC. This rearrangement joins TRBV7-6 to TRBJ2-7; tentatively, D is TRBD1 (5 bases). This CDR3 has 15 residues. V lost 1 base to trimming and J lost 0 bases, with 10 bases between them. Germline values: CDR1 SGHVS, CDR2 FNYEAQ.

V usage is TRBV15 and J usage is TRBJ2-5; 8 bases align to TRBD2. V lost 5 bases to trimming and J lost 5 bases; unmatched junction nucleotides: 10. CDR1 LNHNV and CDR2 YYDKDF come from the germline V gene (reference sequence). The CDR3 length is 15 residues. The CDR3: CATSGPRGGGETQYF. The CDR3 bases are TGTGCCACCAGCGGACCCAGGGGCGGGGGGGAGACCCAGTACTTC.